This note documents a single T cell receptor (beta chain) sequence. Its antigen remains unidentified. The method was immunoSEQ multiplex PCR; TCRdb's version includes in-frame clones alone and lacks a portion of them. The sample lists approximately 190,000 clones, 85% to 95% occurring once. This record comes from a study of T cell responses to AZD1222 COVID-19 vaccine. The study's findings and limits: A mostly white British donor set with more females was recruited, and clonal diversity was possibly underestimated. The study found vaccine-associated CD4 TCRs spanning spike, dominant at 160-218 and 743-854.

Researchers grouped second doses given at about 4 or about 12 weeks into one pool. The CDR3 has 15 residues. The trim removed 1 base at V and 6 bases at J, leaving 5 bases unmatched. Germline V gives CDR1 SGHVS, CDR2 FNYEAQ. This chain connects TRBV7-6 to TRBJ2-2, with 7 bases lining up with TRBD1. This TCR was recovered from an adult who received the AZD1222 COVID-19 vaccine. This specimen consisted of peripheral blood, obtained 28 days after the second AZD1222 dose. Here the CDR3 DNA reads TGTGCCAGCAGCTTAGAACAGGGGACGGCCGGGGAGCTGTTTTTT. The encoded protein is CASSLEQGTAGELFF.